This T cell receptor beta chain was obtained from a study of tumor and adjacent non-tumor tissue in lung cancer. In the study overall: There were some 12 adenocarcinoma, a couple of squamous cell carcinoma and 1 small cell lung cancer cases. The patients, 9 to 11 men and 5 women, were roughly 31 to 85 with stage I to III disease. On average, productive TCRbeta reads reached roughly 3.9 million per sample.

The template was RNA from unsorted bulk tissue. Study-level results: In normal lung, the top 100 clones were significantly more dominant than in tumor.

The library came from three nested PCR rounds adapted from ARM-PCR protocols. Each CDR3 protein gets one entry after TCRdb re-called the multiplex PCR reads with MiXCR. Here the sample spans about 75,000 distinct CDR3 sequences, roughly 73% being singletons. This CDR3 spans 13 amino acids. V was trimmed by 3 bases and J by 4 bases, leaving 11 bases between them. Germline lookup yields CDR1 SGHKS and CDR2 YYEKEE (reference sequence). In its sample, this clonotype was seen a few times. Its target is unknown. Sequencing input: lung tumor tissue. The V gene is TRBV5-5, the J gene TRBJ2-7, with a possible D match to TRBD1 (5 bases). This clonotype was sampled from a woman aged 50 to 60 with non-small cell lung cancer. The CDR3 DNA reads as TGTGCCAGCAGCTCAGGGTGGGGTTACGAGCAGTACTTC. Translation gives CASSSGWGYEQYF.